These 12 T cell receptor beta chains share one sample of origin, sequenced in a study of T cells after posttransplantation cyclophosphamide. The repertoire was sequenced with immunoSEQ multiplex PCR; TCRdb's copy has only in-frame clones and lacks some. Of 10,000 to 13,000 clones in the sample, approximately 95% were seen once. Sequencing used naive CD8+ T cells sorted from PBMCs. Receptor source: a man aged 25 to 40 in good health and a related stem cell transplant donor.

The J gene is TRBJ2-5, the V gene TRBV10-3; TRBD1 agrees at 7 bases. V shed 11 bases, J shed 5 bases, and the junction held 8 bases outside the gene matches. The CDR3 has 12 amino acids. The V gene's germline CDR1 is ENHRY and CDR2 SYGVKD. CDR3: CAAKGARETQYF. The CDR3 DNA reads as TGTGCCGCGAAGGGGGCTCGGGAGACCCAGTACTTC.

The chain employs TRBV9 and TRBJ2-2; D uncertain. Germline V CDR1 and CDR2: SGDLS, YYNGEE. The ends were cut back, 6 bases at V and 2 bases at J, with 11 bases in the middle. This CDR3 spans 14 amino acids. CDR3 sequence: CASKAAPNTGELFF. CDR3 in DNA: TGTGCCAGCAAGGCGGCCCCTAACACCGGGGAGCTGTTTTTT. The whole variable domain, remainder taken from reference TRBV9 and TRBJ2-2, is DSGVTQTPKHLITATGQRVTLRCSPRSGDLSVYWYQQSLDQGLQFLIQYYNGEERAKGNILERFSAQQFPDLHSELNLSSLELGDSALYFCASKAAPNTGELFFGEGSRLTVL.

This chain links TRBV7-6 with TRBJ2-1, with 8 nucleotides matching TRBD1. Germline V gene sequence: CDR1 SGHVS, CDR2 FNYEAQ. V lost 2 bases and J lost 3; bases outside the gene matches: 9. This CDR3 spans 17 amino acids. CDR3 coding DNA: TGTGCCAGCAGCTTAAAGACCGGGACAGGAATCTACAATGAGCAGTTCTTC. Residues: CASSLKTGTGIYNEQFF.

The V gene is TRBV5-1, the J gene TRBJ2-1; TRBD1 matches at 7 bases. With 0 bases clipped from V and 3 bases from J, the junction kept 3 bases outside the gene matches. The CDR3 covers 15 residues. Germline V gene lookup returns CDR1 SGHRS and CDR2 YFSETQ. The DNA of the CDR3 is TGCGCCAGCAGCTTGGCCGACAGGGACTACAATGAGCAGTTCTTC. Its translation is CASSLADRDYNEQFF.

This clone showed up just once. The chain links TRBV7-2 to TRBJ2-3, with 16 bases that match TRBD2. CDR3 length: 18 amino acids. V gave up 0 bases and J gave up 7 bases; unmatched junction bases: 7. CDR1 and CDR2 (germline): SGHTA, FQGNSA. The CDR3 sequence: CASSLAGGLAGGRNTQYF. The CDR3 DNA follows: TGTGCCAGCAGCTTAGCGGGGGGACTAGCGGGGGGGAGAAATACGCAGTATTTT.

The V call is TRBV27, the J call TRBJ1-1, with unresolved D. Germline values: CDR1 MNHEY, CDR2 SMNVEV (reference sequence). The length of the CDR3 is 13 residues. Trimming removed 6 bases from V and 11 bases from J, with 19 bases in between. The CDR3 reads CASRPTESVPAFF. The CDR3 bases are TGTGCCAGCAGGCCCACAGAATCGGTCCCGGCTTTCTTT.

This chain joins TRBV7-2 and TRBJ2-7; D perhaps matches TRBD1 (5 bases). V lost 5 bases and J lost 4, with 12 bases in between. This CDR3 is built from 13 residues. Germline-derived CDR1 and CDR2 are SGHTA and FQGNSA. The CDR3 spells CASSPQVSYEQYF. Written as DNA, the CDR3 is TGTGCCAGCAGCCCACAGGTTTCGTACGAGCAGTACTTC.

The CDR3 here is CATRAENYNEQFF. As DNA, the CDR3 is TGTGCCACCAGGGCAGAAAACTACAATGAGCAGTTCTTC. The rearrangement joins TRBV15 to TRBJ2-1; D not certain. Germline V gives CDR1 LNHNV, CDR2 YYDKDF (reference sequence). This CDR3 comprises 13 residues. The V end was cut by 6 bases, the J end by 3 bases, with 9 bases between.

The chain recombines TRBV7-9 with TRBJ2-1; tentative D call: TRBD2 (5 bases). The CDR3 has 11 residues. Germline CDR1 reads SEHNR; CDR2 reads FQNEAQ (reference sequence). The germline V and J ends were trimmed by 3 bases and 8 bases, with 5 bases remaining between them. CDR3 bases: TGTGCCAGCAGCTTGGAGGATGAGCAGTTCTTC. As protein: CASSLEDEQFF.

CDR3 coding DNA: TGTGCCAGCAGCCCCCAGGCAGGGCTACAAGAGACCCAGTACTTC. Encoded protein: CASSPQAGLQETQYF. The chain carries TRBV7-6 and TRBJ2-5; D is possibly TRBD1 (5 bases). Per germline, CDR1 SGHVS and CDR2 FNYEAQ. The CDR3 totals 15 residues. Trimming cost V 5 bases and J 2 bases, with 15 bases left between them.

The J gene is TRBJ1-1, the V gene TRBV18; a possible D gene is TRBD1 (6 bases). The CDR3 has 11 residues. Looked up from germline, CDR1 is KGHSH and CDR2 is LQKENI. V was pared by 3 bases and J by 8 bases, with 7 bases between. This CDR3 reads CASSPGQEAFF. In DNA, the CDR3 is TGTGCCAGCTCACCCGGACAGGAAGCTTTCTTT.

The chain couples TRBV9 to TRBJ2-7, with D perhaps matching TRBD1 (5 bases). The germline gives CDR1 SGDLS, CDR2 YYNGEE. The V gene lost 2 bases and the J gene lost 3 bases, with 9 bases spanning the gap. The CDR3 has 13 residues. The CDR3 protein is CASSVAGNYEQYF. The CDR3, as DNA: TGTGCCAGCAGCGTCGCAGGGAACTACGAGCAGTACTTC.